This T cell receptor (beta chain) was recovered during a study of beta chain features in type 1 diabetes. Study-wide points: TCRB CDR3 length was moderately but significantly reduced in all four CD4+ subsets of Type 1 diabetes patients.

Concerning this clone itself: What it binds is unknown.

The V gene end was trimmed by 1 base and the J gene end by 5 bases; junction bases not matched to a gene: 3. The CDR3 runs 15 residues. CDR1 is SGDLS, CDR2 YYNGEE, per germline. Expressed TCRB transcripts were sequenced because the entire RNA isolate underwent reverse transcription. Produced via immunoSEQ multiplex PCR; TCRdb's table is partial and in-frame only. The repertoire holds under 850,000 clones, with roughly 13% as singletons. This TCR was sampled from a man aged 18 to 30 with type 1 diabetes. Input material: naive CD4+ T cells from blood. The rearrangement joins TRBV9 to TRBJ2-1; 10 bases line up with TRBD2. CDR3: CASSVTSGDHNEQFF. CDR3 DNA sequence: TGTGCCAGCAGCGTAACTAGCGGGGACCACAATGAGCAGTTCTTC.